This T cell receptor beta chain derives from a study of patients and donors after allogeneic stem cell transplantation. Using its own MiXCR run on the RT-PCR reads, TCRdb lists one record per CDR3 protein. In the table there are about 960,000 distinct CDR3 sequences, roughly 18% of which are singletons. Many counts were recorded for this clonotype. The V end lost 7 bases, the J end lost 4 bases, and 16 bases lay between the germline ends. The CDR3 is 14 residues long. Input material: blood, either unsorted or a sorted T cell fraction (not recorded which). V is TRBV12-3 or TRBV12-4 and J is TRBJ2-5; perhaps TRBD2 as D (6 bases). The origin of this receptor is a human donor who was either an allogeneic HSCT recipient or a stem cell or donor lymphocyte infusion donor (not recorded which). It is not recorded whose cells these are; they may come from a transplant donor. CDR3 nucleotides: TGTGCCAGCACTCCTGGGGGGACGGGAGAGACCCAGTACTTC. This encodes CASTPGGTGETQYF.